The clone carrying this T cell receptor (beta chain) was counted only a few times. Its antigen is unidentified. This table comes from immunoSEQ multiplex PCR, and its TCRdb copy is limited to in-frame clones, with some not included. The sample consists of about 20,000 clones, 66% of them appearing once. V shed 0 bases and J 8 bases; nucleotides not matched to a gene: 10. The CDR3 has 16 amino acids. The germline V gene has CDR1 SGDLS and CDR2 YYNGEE. The unexposed donors gave CD4+ T cells in about 2011-2019, prior to COVID-19. After less than 11 days of culture, CD4+ T cells were isolated. These data belong to a study of CD4 T cells in relation to SARS-CoV-2 and coronaviruses.

Sample: CD4+ T cells from PBMCs, cultured in vitro. The origin of this receptor is a human donor in good health. The V and J genes are TRBV9 and TRBJ1-2, with 10 bases identical to TRBD1. Written as DNA, the CDR3 is TGTGCCAGCAGCGTAGACCCCGGGACAGGGGTGGAGGGCTACACCTTC. Its protein is CASSVDPGTGVEGYTF.